The text below deals with one TCR beta chain. The target antigen is unknown. The record originates from a study of CD8 T cells in ankylosing spondylitis. Study-level findings and limits: Significantly higher representation of disease-linked clones was reported for matched ankylosing spondylitis synovial fluid.

TCRdb called the 5' RACE reads again in MiXCR, with one record for every CDR3 protein. Of about 190,000 distinct CDR3 sequences listed, 10% to 15% are singletons. Germline CDR1 and CDR2: SGHKS and YYEKEE (reference sequence). Germline trimming cut 7 bases from V and 1 base from J; bases unmatched to any gene: 9. The CDR3 runs to 16 residues. The chain couples TRBV5-5 to TRBJ2-5; the match to TRBD2 covers 11 bases. The sample comprised blood, either unsorted or a sorted T cell fraction (not recorded which). The clonotype was recovered from a female donor with ankylosing spondylitis or in good health (not recorded which). CDR3 nucleotides: TGTGCCAGCGCCCTGGGACTAGCGGTTACCCAAGAGACCCAGTACTTC. Its translation is CASALGLAVTQETQYF.